A single sample gave rise to the 24 T cell receptor beta chains below, sequenced in a study of blood T cell repertoires in COVID-19. Clones were read by immunoSEQ multiplex PCR, and TCRdb kept only the in-frame ones, dropping some. The sample has about 50,000 clones, 90% seen once. Sequenced material: peripheral blood. The receptors originated from a man aged 35-49 years with acute or convalescent COVID-19.

V and J are TRBV19 and TRBJ1-2, with D uncertain. The V end lost 4 bases, the J end lost 2 bases, and 8 bases lay between the germline ends. Germline V gene data show CDR1 as LNHDA and CDR2 as SQIVND (reference sequence). The CDR3 is 13 amino acids. CDR3 sequence: CASSSRENYGYTF. CDR3 nucleotide sequence: TGTGCCAGTAGTAGCCGGGAGAACTATGGCTACACCTTC.

The chain has TRBV5-1 and TRBJ2-5, with 12 bases lining up with TRBD1. In germline, CDR1 is SGHRS, CDR2 YFSETQ. The CDR3 sequence is 17 residues long. Trimming at V came to 3 bases and at J to 0 bases, leaving 6 bases not matched to a gene. This CDR3 is CASSSGTGGRDQETQYF. The CDR3 region has the DNA TGCGCCAGCAGCTCAGGGACAGGGGGCCGGGACCAAGAGACCCAGTACTTC.

This clone was seen just once. The chain combines TRBV4-2 with TRBJ1-1; TRBD1 aligns across 7 bases. The CDR3 is made up of 14 amino acids. V shed 2 bases, J shed 4 bases, and the junction held 4 bases outside the gene matches. The germline V gene encodes CDR1 LGHNA and CDR2 YNFKEQ. CDR3 residues: CASSQLTGATEAFF. CDR3 in DNA: TGTGCCAGCAGCCAACTTACAGGGGCCACTGAAGCTTTCTTT.

This sequence joins TRBV6-5 and TRBJ2-7; weak D call: TRBD2 (5 bases). Trimming left V 5 bases short and J 6 bases short, with 11 bases between. The germline V gene encodes CDR1 MNHEY and CDR2 SVGAGI. The CDR3 is made up of 12 amino acids. The CDR3 reads CASSPRGSEQYF. The DNA for the CDR3 is TGTGCCAGCAGTCCTCGGGGTTCCGAGCAGTACTTC.

The rearrangement uses TRBV3-1 (or the pseudogene TRBV3-2) and TRBJ2-7, with 8 bases identical to TRBD1. This CDR3 comprises 17 residues. Germline loops: CDR1 LGHDT, CDR2 YNNKEL (reference sequence). Unmatched junction bases numbered 13, after V lost 0 bases and J lost 6 bases. CDR3 DNA sequence: TGTGCCAGCAGCCAAGAGTGGGTAGGGACAGGTTTCCTCGAGCAGTACTTC. Amino acids: CASSQEWVGTGFLEQYF.

The chain joins TRBV10-3 to TRBJ1-3; 7 bases agree with TRBD1. The ends lost 8 bases at V and 6 bases at J; junction bases unmatched: 7. This CDR3 has 13 amino acids. Germline CDR1 reads ENHRY; CDR2 reads SYGVKD. As DNA, the CDR3 is TGTGCCATCGGGGACAGTGCCAAAAACACCATATATTTT. It yields the protein CAIGDSAKNTIYF.

The chain carries TRBV5-4 and TRBJ2-3; 12 nucleotides align to TRBD2. The CDR3 is 16 residues long. J gave up 4 bases and V 4 bases, and 7 bases lay outside the gene matches. CDR1 SGHNT and CDR2 YYREEE come from the germline V gene (reference sequence). The CDR3 sequence: CASSAATSGRADTQYF. CDR3 nucleotide sequence: TGTGCCAGCAGCGCCGCGACTAGCGGGAGAGCAGATACGCAGTATTTT.

The rearrangement uses TRBV5-1 and TRBJ2-3, with D possibly TRBD1 on 6 matching bases. V was cut by 4 bases and J by 0 bases, with 15 bases left in between. Germline V gives CDR1 SGHRS, CDR2 YFSETQ. The CDR3 covers 16 residues. The CDR3 DNA reads TGCGCCAGCAGCCCGATAGACAGGACTAGCACAGATACGCAGTATTTT. Its translation is CASSPIDRTSTDTQYF.

This sequence joins TRBV4-1 and TRBJ2-3, with 8 nucleotides matching TRBD1. CDR3 length: 16 residues. Per germline, CDR1 MGHRA and CDR2 YSYEKL. Unmatched junction bases numbered 8, after V lost 5 bases and J lost 1 base. DNA of the CDR3: TGCGCCAGCAGCACTAGTATGGGACAGGGCACAGATACGCAGTATTTT. Translation gives CASSTSMGQGTDTQYF.

The chain has TRBV2 and TRBJ1-3; D ambiguous. CDR3 length: 16 residues. Germline V gene data show CDR1 as SNHLY and CDR2 as FYNNEI. The germline V and J ends were trimmed by 10 bases and 5 bases, with 24 bases remaining between them. CDR3 DNA: TGTGCCACCGAGGGAGGCGCCAAGGCCGGGCGAAACACCATATATTTT. This codes for CATEGGAKAGRNTIYF.

V gene TRBV15 combines with J gene TRBJ2-1; tentatively, D is TRBD2 (6 bases). Trimming took 0 bases from V and 2 from J, leaving 14 bases between them. From germline, CDR1 is LNHNV and CDR2 YYDKDF (reference sequence). The length of the CDR3 is 17 residues. The CDR3 loop is CATSRDLGEAAYNEQFF. CDR3 sequence (DNA): TGTGCCACCAGCAGAGATTTGGGGGAGGCCGCCTACAATGAGCAGTTCTTC.

This chain links TRBV3-1 (or the pseudogene TRBV3-2) with TRBJ2-5, with 9 bases matching TRBD1. CDR1 is LGHDT, CDR2 YNNKEL, per germline (reference sequence). The V and J ends lost 5 bases and 5 bases, in that order; junction bases with no gene match: 9. The CDR3 is made up of 15 amino acids. CDR3: CASSGGQGYVETQYF. CDR3 nucleotides: TGTGCCAGCAGCGGCGGACAGGGGTATGTGGAGACCCAGTACTTC.

The chain carries TRBV5-1 and TRBJ2-7; no clear D. The V gene's germline CDR1 is SGHRS and CDR2 YFSETQ. There are 13 residues in the CDR3. Trimming removed 0 bases at V and 0 bases at J, with 4 bases between. The CDR3 DNA follows: TGCGCCAGCAGCTTGGAGAGCTCCTACGAGCAGTACTTC. This codes for CASSLESSYEQYF.

This sequence joins TRBV7-2 and TRBJ2-5; TRBD2 matches at 14 bases. V trimming: 7 bases; J trimming: 5 bases; junction bases outside the gene matches: 6. Germline V CDR1 and CDR2: SGHTA, FQGNSA. The CDR3 sequence is 15 residues long. CDR3 sequence: CASIPTSGRVETQYF. Here the CDR3 DNA reads TGTGCCAGCATCCCGACTAGCGGGAGGGTGGAGACCCAGTACTTC.

This chain links TRBV11-2 with TRBJ2-1; 11 nucleotides line up with TRBD2. Germline CDR1 is SGHAT and CDR2 is FQNNGV. The CDR3 is 16 residues long. J gave up 7 bases and V 4 bases, and 9 bases lay outside the gene matches. The CDR3 nucleotides read TGTGCCAGCAGCTACCCAGGAACTAGCGGGGGAAATGAGCAGTTCTTC. Amino acid sequence: CASSYPGTSGGNEQFF.

The chain couples TRBV7-3 to TRBJ2-5, with D tentatively TRBD2 (6 bases). The CDR3 extends over 15 amino acids. V was pared by 2 bases and J by 5 bases, with 15 bases between. Germline-derived CDR1 and CDR2 are SGHTA and FQGTGA. CDR3 amino acids: CASSLGTSPLETQYF. The CDR3 nucleotides are TGTGCCAGCAGCTTAGGTACTAGCCCCCTGGAGACCCAGTACTTC. The full variable domain, rest sourced from reference TRBV7-3 and TRBJ2-5, is GAGVSQTPSNKVTEKGKYVELRCDPISGHTALYWYRQSLGQGPEFLIYFQGTGAADDSGLPNDRFFAVRPEGSVSTLKIQRTERGDSAVYLCASSLGTSPLETQYFGPGTRLLVL.

The chain has TRBV4-2 and TRBJ1-1; D not certain. Trimming pared 4 bases from V and 7 bases from J, leaving 10 bases between. The CDR3 is 12 residues long. Germline V gene lookup returns CDR1 LGHNA and CDR2 YNFKEQ. This CDR3 is CASSPTSFEAFF. CDR3 DNA sequence: TGTGCCAGCAGCCCGACAAGCTTTGAAGCTTTCTTT.

This clone was seen only once. The chain recombines TRBV6-2 or TRBV6-3 with TRBJ2-1; D possibly corresponds to TRBD1 (6 bases). Germline-derived CDR1 and CDR2 are MNHEY and SVGEGT. The CDR3 has 14 amino acids. V lost 4 bases and J 8 bases, leaving 15 bases between the germline ends. In DNA form, the CDR3 reads TGTGCCAGCAGTTTCCTACAGGGTGACGATGAGCAGTTCTTC. Translated, it gives CASSFLQGDDEQFF.

The chain combines TRBV5-4 with TRBJ2-1; 8 bases are a match to TRBD2. CDR1 is SGHNT, CDR2 YYREEE, per germline (reference sequence). The CDR3 is made up of 18 amino acids. Trimming at V came to 0 bases and at J to 0 bases, leaving 8 bases not matched to a gene. For the CDR3, the DNA is TGTGCCAGCAGCTTGGCAGAAGCGGGAGACCGCTCCTACAATGAGCAGTTCTTC. Protein sequence: CASSLAEAGDRSYNEQFF.

The chain links TRBV7-9 to TRBJ2-2; D is unresolved. The V and J ends lost 5 bases and 6 bases respectively, with 10 bases between them. Germline V gene data show CDR1 as SEHNR and CDR2 as FQNEAQ (reference sequence). The length of the CDR3 is 13 residues. The CDR3: CASSTYRAGELFF. In DNA form, the CDR3 reads TGTGCCAGCAGCACCTATAGAGCCGGGGAGCTGTTTTTT.

The chain couples TRBV12-3 or TRBV12-4 to TRBJ2-1, with D unclear. The CDR3 sequence is 12 residues long. V was trimmed by 2 bases and J by 7 bases, leaving 6 bases between them. This CDR3 reads CASSLSRNEQFF. The CDR3 nucleotides are TGTGCCAGCAGTTTAAGCCGGAATGAGCAGTTCTTC.

The chain is built from TRBV7-2 and TRBJ2-7; 9 positions match TRBD2. Germline V lookup: CDR1 SGHTA, CDR2 FQGNSA. The CDR3 has 14 residues. Trimming at V came to 2 bases and at J to 3 bases, leaving 2 bases not matched to a gene. The CDR3 sequence is CASSLMREGYEQYF. The CDR3 coding sequence is TGTGCCAGCAGCTTAATGCGGGAGGGCTACGAGCAGTACTTC.

This chain connects TRBV20-1 to TRBJ2-3; 11 positions agree with TRBD2. V trimming: 3 bases; J trimming: 7 bases; junction bases outside the gene matches: 3. This CDR3 contains 13 residues. The V gene's germline CDR1 is DFQATT and CDR2 SNEGSKA (reference sequence). This chain's CDR3 is CSASSGGDNTQYF. The CDR3 DNA is TGCAGTGCTAGTAGCGGGGGGGACAATACGCAGTATTTT.

The chain employs TRBV11-3 and TRBJ1-1; 9 bases map to TRBD1. Germline CDR1 SGHNT, CDR2 YENEEA. V trimming: 2 bases; J trimming: 8 bases; junction bases outside the gene matches: 6. The CDR3 is 14 residues long. The CDR3: CASSLPGQGQEAFF. The CDR3 nucleotides are TGTGCCAGCAGCTTACCGGGACAGGGACAGGAAGCTTTCTTT.